Listed below are T cell receptor beta chains from one sample, sequenced in a study of T cell repertoires in cytomegalovirus infection. MiXCR, run by TCRdb on the reads, gives a single entry per CDR3 protein. The sample has about 100,000 distinct CDR3 sequences; about a quarter are singletons. The sequencing sample was made of CD8+ T cells from PBMCs. Source of these receptors: a human donor in good health (CMV status not recorded). Some clones in this sample may be carry-over from other donors' samples. CDR3s include the opening cysteine and the closing phenylalanine or tryptophan. D genes are given only for firm matches. Expanded clones are given a class, and other clones once, few, many or no size at all.

V,J,D,size,CDR3,DNA
TRBV20-1,TRBJ1-1,.,.,CSAIAQGTEAFF,TGCAGTGCTATTGCTCAGGGGACTGAAGCTTTCTTT
TRBV5-1,TRBJ2-7,TRBD1,.,CASSLGGQLYEQYF,TGCGCCAGCAGCTTGGGGGGACAGCTATACGAGCAGTACTTC
TRBV28,TRBJ2-3,.,.,CASSLLGTPDEDTQYF,TGTGCCAGCAGTTTATTAGGGACCCCGGATGAGGATACGCAGTATTTT
TRBV7-3,TRBJ1-2,.,.,CASSLTGADGYTF,TGTGCCAGCAGCTTAACGGGGGCGGACGGCTACACCTTC
TRBV20-1,TRBJ2-3,TRBD2,.,CSARASLAGGSTDTQYF,TGCAGTGCTAGAGCTTCTTTAGCGGGGGGGAGTACAGATACGCAGTATTTT
TRBV2,TRBJ2-1,TRBD2,.,CASRTSIAGGSNEQFF,TGTGCCAGCAGGACTTCGATAGCGGGGGGCTCCAATGAGCAGTTCTTC
TRBV6-6,TRBJ2-2,.,many,CASNTGDTGELFF,TGTGCCAGCAACACGGGGGACACCGGGGAGCTGTTTTTT
TRBV18,TRBJ2-3,TRBD2,few,CASSPPNIAGSTDTQYF,TGTGCCAGCTCACCACCGAACATAGCGGGAAGCACAGATACGCAGTATTTT
TRBV20-1,TRBJ2-5,TRBD2,.,CSAWDPGLAGETQYF,TGCAGTGCTTGGGATCCGGGACTAGCGGGAGAGACCCAGTACTTC
TRBV28,TRBJ2-1,TRBD2,.,CASSLTRLAGDNEQFF,TGTGCCAGCAGTCTAACTCGACTAGCGGGAGACAATGAGCAGTTCTTC
TRBV5-4,TRBJ2-3,.,.,CASSQGGPDTQYF,TGTGCCAGCAGCCAGGGGGGCCCAGATACGCAGTATTTT
TRBV28,TRBJ1-5,.,many,CASSLLSFSNQPQHF,TGTGCCAGCAGTTTACTCAGTTTTAGCAATCAGCCCCAGCATTTT
TRBV29-1,TRBJ2-5,TRBD1,few,CSVPDRGSGETQYF,TGCAGCGTACCAGACAGGGGGTCAGGAGAGACCCAGTACTTC
TRBV11-3,TRBJ1-4,TRBD1,many,CASSPSGGAGEKLFF,TGTGCCAGCAGCCCTTCAGGGGGCGCGGGTGAAAAACTGTTTTTT
TRBV4-1,TRBJ2-1,.,many,CASSQDQGGEQFF,TGCGCCAGCAGCCAAGATCAGGGGGGGGAGCAGTTCTTC
TRBV6-6,TRBJ2-2,.,few,CASSPGDSTGELFF,TGTGCCAGCAGCCCCGGAGACTCCACCGGGGAGCTGTTTTTT
TRBV12-3/TRBV12-4,TRBJ2-1,.,.,CASSRQSRYSYNEQFF,TGTGCCAGCAGCCGACAATCGAGGTATTCCTACAATGAGCAGTTCTTC
TRBV6-1,TRBJ2-1,TRBD1,few,CASSRGQVRANEQFF,TGTGCCAGCAGTCGTGGACAGGTGAGGGCCAATGAGCAGTTCTTC
TRBV11-2,TRBJ2-4,.,.,CASSPSTAAKNIQYF,TGTGCCAGCAGCCCCTCGACAGCAGCCAAAAACATTCAGTACTTC
TRBV7-2,TRBJ1-2,.,.,CASSPPRGSRYGYTF,TGTGCCAGCAGCCCCCCTCGCGGCAGTCGGTATGGCTACACCTTC
TRBV20-1,TRBJ1-5,.,.,CSARDIRDQPQHF,TGCAGTGCTAGAGATATCAGGGATCAGCCCCAGCATTTT
TRBV12-3/TRBV12-4,TRBJ1-2,.,many,CASTHGGPNGYTF,TGTGCCAGCACCCATGGGGGGCCGAATGGCTACACCTTC
TRBV7-8,TRBJ2-3,.,many,CASSLGAGTRRTDTQYF,TGTGCCAGCAGCTTAGGGGCCGGGACCCGGAGGACAGATACGCAGTATTTT
TRBV11-2,TRBJ2-5,.,many,CASSSTVSQETQYF,TGTGCCAGCAGTTCGACAGTAAGCCAAGAGACCCAGTACTTC
TRBV2,TRBJ2-1,.,few,CASSGLRNEQFF,TGTGCCAGCAGTGGACTTCGCAATGAGCAGTTCTTC
TRBV20-1,TRBJ2-3,.,few,CSARGRVVSFSTDTQYF,TGCAGTGCTAGAGGGAGGGTGGTTAGCTTTAGCACAGATACGCAGTATTTT